These T cell receptor beta chains were read from a single sample in a study of blood T cell repertoires in COVID-19. Sequencing used immunoSEQ multiplex PCR; TCRdb keeps in-frame clones, though not all of them. The sample has around 130,000 clones; around 87% are singletons. Input material: peripheral blood. The source of these receptors is a woman between 45 and 65 years old who had recovered from COVID-19. Each CDR3 is given with its conserved first and last residue. Fields, in order: V gene, J gene, D gene, clone size, CDR3 DNA, CDR3 protein. The D gene is left open where the match is weak. Some rows mark clone size as missing; the rest say once, few, many or name a class of expanded clone.

v_call: TRBV18
j_call: TRBJ2-7
d_call: NA
clone_size: NA
cdr3_nt: TGTGCCAGCTCACAACAAGGAGGGTACGAGCAGTACTTC
cdr3_aa: CASSQQGGYEQYF

v_call: TRBV11-2
j_call: TRBJ2-3
d_call: NA
clone_size: NA
cdr3_nt: TGTGCCAGCAGCCATGCTAGGAGAGATACGCAGTATTTT
cdr3_aa: CASSHARRDTQYF

v_call: TRBV24-1
j_call: TRBJ2-1
d_call: TRBD1
clone_size: NA
cdr3_nt: TGTGCCACCAGTCCGAACGGACAGGGGAAATACAATGAGCAGTTCTTC
cdr3_aa: CATSPNGQGKYNEQFF

v_call: TRBV5-4
j_call: TRBJ2-5
d_call: TRBD2
clone_size: once
cdr3_nt: TGTGCCAGCAGCGAATCCGGGACTAGGTCGAAAGAGACCCAGTACTTC
cdr3_aa: CASSESGTRSKETQYF

v_call: TRBV3-1/TRBV3-2
j_call: TRBJ2-3
d_call: TRBD2
clone_size: NA
cdr3_nt: TGTGCCAGCAGCGCCCGGACTAGCGGGGGGAACACAGATACGCAGTATTTT
cdr3_aa: CASSARTSGGNTDTQYF

v_call: TRBV11-2
j_call: TRBJ2-3
d_call: TRBD1
clone_size: NA
cdr3_nt: TGTGCCAGCAGCCCCTTCGGGACAGGGTACGATACGCAGTATTTT
cdr3_aa: CASSPFGTGYDTQYF

v_call: TRBV27
j_call: TRBJ2-3
d_call: TRBD2
clone_size: once
cdr3_nt: TGTGCCAGCAGTTTGCAGCGGGGGAGTCAGTATACGCAGTATTTT
cdr3_aa: CASSLQRGSQYTQYF

v_call: TRBV7-9
j_call: TRBJ1-4
d_call: TRBD1
clone_size: NA
cdr3_nt: TGTGCCAGCAGCTTAGACAGGGGGCGCGTCAATATTGAAAAACTGTTTTTT
cdr3_aa: CASSLDRGRVNIEKLFF

v_call: TRBV7-8
j_call: TRBJ2-7
d_call: TRBD2
clone_size: NA
cdr3_nt: TGTGCCAGCAGCTTCCTAGTAGCTAGCGGGAGTCAGGAGCAGTACTTC
cdr3_aa: CASSFLVASGSQEQYF

v_call: TRBV9
j_call: TRBJ2-3
d_call: TRBD2
clone_size: NA
cdr3_nt: TGTGCCAGCACGCCCCTAGCGGAAGCCACAGATACGCAGTATTTT
cdr3_aa: CASTPLAEATDTQYF

v_call: TRBV5-4
j_call: TRBJ2-2
d_call: NA
clone_size: NA
cdr3_nt: TGTGCCAGCAGGGCAGGGGCGAACACCGGGGAGCTGTTTTTT
cdr3_aa: CASRAGANTGELFF

v_call: TRBV18
j_call: TRBJ2-2
d_call: TRBD1
clone_size: NA
cdr3_nt: TGTGCCAGCTCACCTCCTCTGGGACAGCCGAACACCGGGGAGCTGTTTTTT
cdr3_aa: CASSPPLGQPNTGELFF

v_call: TRBV18
j_call: TRBJ2-7
d_call: TRBD1
clone_size: NA
cdr3_nt: TGTGCCAGCTCACCGGACAGGGGGGCTTCCTACGAGCAGTACTTC
cdr3_aa: CASSPDRGASYEQYF

v_call: TRBV7-2
j_call: TRBJ2-1
d_call: TRBD1
clone_size: NA
cdr3_nt: TGTGCCAGCAGCTTATGGGGACAGGGTTACAATGAGCAGTTCTTC
cdr3_aa: CASSLWGQGYNEQFF

v_call: TRBV11-3
j_call: TRBJ2-1
d_call: TRBD1
clone_size: once
cdr3_nt: TGTGCCAGCAGCCAACGGACAGGGTCCTACAATGAGCAGTTCTTC
cdr3_aa: CASSQRTGSYNEQFF

v_call: TRBV30
j_call: TRBJ2-2
d_call: TRBD2
clone_size: NA
cdr3_nt: TGTGCCTGGACCGCGACTAGCGGGAGAATCTTCGCCGGGGAGCTGTTTTTT
cdr3_aa: CAWTATSGRIFAGELFF

v_call: TRBV7-3
j_call: TRBJ2-5
d_call: TRBD1
clone_size: many
cdr3_nt: TGTGCCAGCAGCCGAGGACAGGGGGAGACCCAGTACTTC
cdr3_aa: CASSRGQGETQYF

v_call: TRBV9
j_call: TRBJ1-4
d_call: TRBD1
clone_size: NA
cdr3_nt: TGTGCCAGCAGCACAGCGGGACAGGGTAGCGAAAAACTGTTTTTT
cdr3_aa: CASSTAGQGSEKLFF

v_call: TRBV4-1
j_call: TRBJ1-5
d_call: NA
clone_size: NA
cdr3_nt: TGCGCCAGCAGCCGCGAGCTAGATCAGCCCCAGCATTTT
cdr3_aa: CASSRELDQPQHF

v_call: TRBV4-2
j_call: TRBJ1-5
d_call: NA
clone_size: NA
cdr3_nt: TGTGCCAGCAGCCCGAACCCCCGACAGTTTAGCAATCAGCCCCAGCATTTT
cdr3_aa: CASSPNPRQFSNQPQHF

v_call: TRBV10-3
j_call: TRBJ1-6
d_call: TRBD1
clone_size: NA
cdr3_nt: TGTGCCATCAGCCGGACAGGGGTGTCAAGCAACTCACCCCTCCACTTT
cdr3_aa: CAISRTGVSSNSPLHF

v_call: TRBV28
j_call: TRBJ2-3
d_call: TRBD2
clone_size: NA
cdr3_nt: TGTGCCAGCAGTTCCCCAGGCGAGGGACTAGCGGGGGGGCCAGGCACAGATACGCAGTATTTT
cdr3_aa: CASSSPGEGLAGGPGTDTQYF

v_call: TRBV3-1/TRBV3-2
j_call: TRBJ2-1
d_call: TRBD2
clone_size: few
cdr3_nt: TGTGCCAGCAGCCCGCCACTAGCGGCTTACAATGAGCAGTTCTTC
cdr3_aa: CASSPPLAAYNEQFF

v_call: TRBV6-5
j_call: TRBJ1-2
d_call: NA
clone_size: NA
cdr3_nt: TGTGCCAGCAAGGAGGGCCCCTATGGCTACACCTTC
cdr3_aa: CASKEGPYGYTF

v_call: TRBV10-3
j_call: TRBJ1-2
d_call: NA
clone_size: NA
cdr3_nt: TGTGCCATCAGTGTTCGAGGGAGCTACACCTTC
cdr3_aa: CAISVRGSYTF

v_call: TRBV10-1
j_call: TRBJ2-5
d_call: NA
clone_size: NA
cdr3_nt: TGCGCCAGCAGTGAATCAGACAGGAGAGAGACCCAGTACTTC
cdr3_aa: CASSESDRRETQYF

v_call: TRBV24-1
j_call: TRBJ2-7
d_call: NA
clone_size: NA
cdr3_nt: TGTGCCACCAGTGCAACCGGGTCGGAAGGCTACGAGCAGTACTTC
cdr3_aa: CATSATGSEGYEQYF

v_call: TRBV9
j_call: TRBJ2-7
d_call: NA
clone_size: NA
cdr3_nt: TGTGCCAGCAGCGTCGACTTAGACGCGTCCTACGAGCAGTACTTC
cdr3_aa: CASSVDLDASYEQYF

v_call: TRBV9
j_call: TRBJ2-3
d_call: TRBD1
clone_size: NA
cdr3_nt: TGTGCCAGCAGCGCAATACAGGGGAGCACAGATACGCAGTATTTT
cdr3_aa: CASSAIQGSTDTQYF